This T cell receptor (beta chain) originates from a study of T cells in Graves' hyperthyroidism and ophthalmopathy. A note on this clonotype: One junction end disagrees with the germline gene, perhaps due to a read error.

Germline V gene sequence: CDR1 SGHTA, CDR2 FQGNSA. The CDR3 contains 15 residues. Amplified TCR beta CDR3 regions came from RNA transcripts. When the TCR CDR3 underwent first-round RT-PCR, the HTBI primer set was used. Via MiXCR, TCRdb re-called the multiplex PCR reads, giving one row per CDR3 protein. The profile shows 600,000 to 800,000 distinct CDR3 sequences, roughly 32% of them singletons. The chain has TRBV7-2 and TRBJ1-6; D not certain. Material for sequencing was blood. This receptor was identified in a woman aged 35 to 49 with Graves' hyperthyroidism. CDR3 loop: CASSPHSGYNSPIHF. As DNA, the CDR3 is TGTGCCAGCAGTCCGCATTCGGGCTATAATTCACCCATCCACTTT. Filled out from reference TRBV7-2 and TRBJ1-6, the complete variable domain reads GAGVSQSPSNKVTEKGKDVELRCDPISGHTALYWYRQSLGQGLEFLIYFQGNSAPDKSGLPSDRFSAERTGGSVSTLTIQRTQQEDSAVYLCASSPHSGYNSPIHFGNGTRLTVT.